Each of the 10 T cell receptor beta chains below was sequenced from the same sample in a study of T cell repertoires in cytomegalovirus infection. One entry per CDR3 protein, called by TCRdb with MiXCR from the reads. The table lists under 200,000 distinct CDR3 sequences, roughly 20% of them singletons. What these receptors recognize is not known. Sequencing used CD8+ T cells from cultured PBMCs, obtained from culture after CMV antigen stimulation. The receptor set was obtained from a human donor in good health (CMV status not recorded). Some clones in this sample may be carry-over from other donors' samples.

This clonotype was seen more than once but under ten times. The J gene is TRBJ2-7, the V gene TRBV4-3, with D maybe TRBD1 (5 bases). The CDR3 totals 14 residues. With 0 bases removed from V and 3 bases from J, the gap between germline ends came to 9 bases. The germline CDR1 and CDR2 sequences are LGHNA and YSLEER. The CDR3 DNA reads TGCGCCAGCAGCCAAGATGTGCAGGGCTACGAGCAGTACTTC. Its protein is CASSQDVQGYEQYF.

The chain links TRBV7-9 to TRBJ2-5; 7 positions agree with TRBD1. V shed 2 bases and J 2 bases; nucleotides not matched to a gene: 14. The germline gives CDR1 SEHNR, CDR2 FQNEAQ (reference sequence). This CDR3 comprises 18 residues. This CDR3 is CASSLPNFGQVDQETQYF. CDR3 in DNA: TGTGCCAGCAGCTTACCTAACTTTGGACAGGTTGATCAAGAGACCCAGTACTTC.

This sequence joins TRBV20-1 and TRBJ2-7; the D gene is possibly TRBD1 (5 bases). Germline-derived CDR1 and CDR2 are DFQATT and SNEGSKA (reference sequence). The CDR3 length is 16 residues. The V gene lost 0 bases and the J gene lost 0 bases, with 15 bases spanning the gap. The chain's CDR3 is CSARDGQMWYSYEQYF. CDR3 sequence (DNA): TGCAGTGCTAGAGATGGACAAATGTGGTACTCCTACGAGCAGTACTTC.

This clonotype was seen a single time. The chain is built from TRBV12-3 or TRBV12-4 and TRBJ1-6; D gene uncertain. The CDR3 extends over 13 amino acids. The germline V and J ends were trimmed by 5 bases and 6 bases, with 8 bases remaining between them. CDR3 region: CASSPGVNSPLHF. The CDR3 nucleotides read TGTGCCAGCAGTCCGGGCGTTAATTCACCCCTCCACTTT.

This clonotype was counted only a few times. The chain combines TRBV7-8 with TRBJ2-7; 7 bases map to TRBD2. V trimming: 1 base; J trimming: 2 bases; junction bases outside the gene matches: 17. The CDR3 spans 19 residues. CDR1 and CDR2 from the germline V gene are SGHVS and FQNEAQ. CDR3 nucleotides: TGTGCCAGCAGCTTAGAGGCCCAGGGCTACAGCGGGGAGGCCTACGAGCAGTACTTC. It codes for CASSLEAQGYSGEAYEQYF.

CDR3 loop: CASSAEVGDEQYF. CDR3 DNA: TGTGCCAGCAGCGCGGAGGTCGGCGACGAGCAGTACTTC. The chain is built from TRBV2 and TRBJ2-7, with D possibly matching TRBD2 (5 bases). Germline CDR1 and CDR2: SNHLY and FYNNEI. This CDR3 contains 13 residues. Trimming took off 6 bases at V and 5 bases at J, with 14 bases between the two ends.

J is TRBJ1-5 and V is TRBV6-2 or TRBV6-3; D ambiguous. From germline, CDR1 is MNHEY and CDR2 SVGEGT. V dropped 0 bases and J dropped 0 bases, with 6 bases sitting between them. The CDR3 consists of 15 residues. CDR3 bases: TGTGCCAGCAGTTACTCGAGGGTTAGCAATCAGCCCCAGCATTTT. Translated: CASSYSRVSNQPQHF.

This clonotype was counted a few times. This chain uses TRBV20-1 with TRBJ2-1; 12 bases align to TRBD2. Germline V gives CDR1 DFQATT, CDR2 SNEGSKA (reference sequence). Trimming removed 6 bases from V and 2 bases from J; junction bases left unmatched: 5. CDR3 length: 15 residues. The CDR3 DNA follows: TGCAGTGCCCCCCTAGCGGGGGGGCCCTACAATGAGCAGTTCTTC. This translates into CSAPLAGGPYNEQFF.

The rearrangement uses TRBV2 and TRBJ1-5; no firm D call. Germline CDR1 SNHLY, CDR2 FYNNEI. The CDR3 spans 13 residues. Trimming took 9 bases from V and 0 from J, leaving 9 bases between them. The CDR3 region has the DNA TGTGCCAGTACTCAATATAGCAATCAGCCCCAGCATTTT. It codes for CASTQYSNQPQHF.

Of note for this clonotype: One junction end disagrees with the germline gene, perhaps due to a read error. The chain employs TRBV28 and TRBJ2-7; 8 nucleotides align to TRBD2. Germline assignment: CDR1 MDHEN and CDR2 SYDVKM. The CDR3 runs to 15 residues. In nucleotides, the CDR3 is TGTGACAGCGGATTAATAGCGGGGACCCTCTACGAGCAGTACTTC. This codes for CDSGLIAGTLYEQYF. The complete variable domain, with remaining parts taken from reference TRBV28 and TRBJ2-7, reads DVKVTQSSRYLVKRTGEKVFLECVQDMDHENMFWYRQDPGLGLRLIYFSYDVKMKEKGDIPEGYSVSREKKERFSLILESASTNQTSMYLCDSGLIAGTLYEQYFGPGTRLTVT.